The following is a T cell receptor beta chain sequence with its context. The antigen this receptor binds is unknown. No qualities accompany the bases; no much larger clone lies one base away. The sample is drawn from a study of blood T cell repertoires in COVID-19 (TCRdb year 2020). Broadly, across the study: Samples from collaborators originated in the United States, Italy and Spain and spanned both the acute and convalescent phases of COVID-19. The prospective study material was composed of cDNA or gDNA derived from T cells, B-cell-depleted T cells, or PBMCs. Subjects who had been exposed to COVID-19, were actively infected with it, or had recovered from it provided the deeply sampled blood TCRbeta repertoires that made up the dataset. The repertoires were made available in a free public database intended to serve as a resource for research on the immune response to SARS-CoV-2. The samples were drawn from the first 160 participants of the ongoing ImmuneRACE study and from more than 1,000 subjects provided by 6 global collaborators. The sample metadata nearly always contained a de-identified subject ID, COVID-19 status, age in years and sex. Where available, HLA class I and class II types were obtained from metadata supplied by the sample provider rather than from assay-based typing. The research as a whole found: Clinical and demographic metadata were provided uncurated, with the amount varying by source and participant.

The CDR3 runs 15 amino acids, cysteine and phenylalanine included. Only the CDR3 portion is preserved as DNA: 45 bases, with reading frame beginning at the first base. Trimmed from V: 11 bases; trimmed from J: 0 bases; junction bases lacking a gene match: 4. Sequences MNHEY (CDR1) and SVGAGI (CDR2) are obtained from the germline V gene. Collaborating institutions collected whole blood in K2EDTA tubes following their own protocols. For TCRbeta analysis, collaborators shipped samples in one of three forms: frozen whole blood, isolated PBMCs, or DNA extracted from either of those sample types. TCRbeta CDR3 regions were amplified from genomic DNA by means of the immunoSEQ Assay, a bias-controlled multiplex PCR. The authors' pipeline ran thus. Nucleated cell counts per sample were estimated from amplification of reference gene primers within the assay. To quantify the absolute abundance of each unique TCRbeta CDR3 rearrangement, sequence reads were collapsed and filtered. For each sample, productive Simpson clonality was calculated as the square root of Simpson's diversity index across productive rearrangements. In TCRdb, the immuneACCESS table is reduced to in-frame sequences with V and J assigned. These tables do not hold every clone; where another copy was compared, an unresolved V gene accounts for under half, and the others remain unexplained. From that table come the V and J calls and clone size; the DNA was used to work out D and trimming. Present in this sample are about 140,000 clones, 79% of which were seen just once. About 9% of the sample is held by the ten biggest clonotypes.

The specimen was peripheral blood. The receptor's source is a man between 45 and 60 years old with active or convalescent COVID-19. The rearranged segments are TRBV6-5 and TRBJ2-3; TRBD2 fits 14 bases in the junction. The CDR3 reads CAGTSGSLSTDTQYF. In nucleotide form, the sequence is TGTGCCGGGACTAGCGGGAGTTTAAGCACAGATACGCAGTATTTT.